This T cell receptor (beta chain) was observed in a study of cytomegalovirus exposure and HLA in healthy donors. Findings of the study overall: There were around 160 TCR beta chains listed as cytomegalovirus-associated. A later analysis linked a missense variant in DCLRE1C to the trimming of TCR beta V and J genes. Follow-up analysis found HLA locus-dependent TCR association rates, highest for DRB1 and lowest for HLA-C.

Primers for the PCR totalled 60 Vbeta and 13 Jbeta. Sequencing used immunoSEQ multiplex PCR; TCRdb keeps in-frame clones, though not all of them. Reported are under 90,000 clones; the ten largest clones contain roughly 7.4%. Donors had nominal health at sampling but likely had unrecorded immune exposures. Concerning this clone itself: Its antigen is currently unknown.

Specimen: PBMCs. The TCR sequence derives from a female donor in good health and CMV-seropositive.

CDR3 nucleotide sequence: TGTGCCACCAGCAGAGTCTTCACAGATACGCAGTATTTT. It yields the protein CATSRVFTDTQYF. The rearrangement uses TRBV15 and TRBJ2-3; D gene unclear. The CDR3 runs 13 residues. Germline lookup yields CDR1 LNHNV and CDR2 YYDKDF (reference sequence). Trimming pared 1 base from V and 2 bases from J, leaving 4 bases between.